This T cell receptor (beta chain) was recorded in a study of regulatory T cells in long-lasting Graves disease. Whole-study results and caveats: The TCR repertoire of persistent Graves' patients was less diverse than that of newly diagnosed ones.

Library construction for TCR beta used iRepertoire HTBI primers and Arm-PCR of CDR3 regions. Via MiXCR, TCRdb re-called the multiplex PCR reads, giving one row per CDR3 protein. Among hundreds of thousands of distinct CDR3 sequences listed, around 20% were seen once. The time point is: persistent/refractory GD, antithyroid drugs over 5 years with positive TRAb. TCR sequences were obtained from RNA taken from PBMCs. Diagnoses of Graves' disease were made by American Thyroid Association guidelines. This clonotype was detected a few times. The target antigen is unknown. CDR1 is DFQATT, CDR2 SNEGSKA, per germline (reference sequence). V lost 0 bases and J lost 5; bases outside the gene matches: 6. This CDR3 comprises 14 residues.

This sequence originates from a female donor with Graves disease. The rearrangement uses TRBV20-1 and TRBJ2-5, with 7 bases that match TRBD2. Sequences were derived from peripheral blood mononuclear cells (PBMCs), sampled when the disease was refractory, from a patient treated with antithyroid drugs. CDR3 DNA: TGCAGTGCTAGAGATAGGGAGGGCTGGGAGACCCAGTACTTC. Translated: CSARDREGWETQYF.